The 2 T cell receptor beta chains given below trace back to one sample, sequenced in a study of blood T cell repertoires in COVID-19. Sequencing was performed with immunoSEQ multiplex PCR; in TCRdb, only in-frame clones are kept and a portion is missing. In the table there are around 340,000 clones, around 86% of which are singletons. The material sequenced was PBMCs or T cells enriched from blood (not recorded which). The source of these receptors is a woman in her thirties or forties with acute COVID-19.

The V gene is TRBV12-3 or TRBV12-4, the J gene TRBJ1-2; TRBD1 aligns across 7 bases. Germline trimming cut 6 bases from V and 4 bases from J; bases unmatched to any gene: 5. The CDR3 loop spans 13 amino acids. CDR3 amino acids: CASSPGQSYGYTF. DNA of the CDR3: TGTGCCAGCAGCCCGGGACAGTCCTATGGCTACACCTTC.

The chain links TRBV21-1 to TRBJ2-4; the tabulated D call, TRBD1, remains unverified against the DNA. TRBV21-1 is a pseudogene. CDR3 size: 14 residues. In DNA, the CDR3 is TGTGCCAGCGGCGGTGGTCTGGACACAAACATTCAGTACTTC. This sequence encodes CASGGGLDTNIQYF.